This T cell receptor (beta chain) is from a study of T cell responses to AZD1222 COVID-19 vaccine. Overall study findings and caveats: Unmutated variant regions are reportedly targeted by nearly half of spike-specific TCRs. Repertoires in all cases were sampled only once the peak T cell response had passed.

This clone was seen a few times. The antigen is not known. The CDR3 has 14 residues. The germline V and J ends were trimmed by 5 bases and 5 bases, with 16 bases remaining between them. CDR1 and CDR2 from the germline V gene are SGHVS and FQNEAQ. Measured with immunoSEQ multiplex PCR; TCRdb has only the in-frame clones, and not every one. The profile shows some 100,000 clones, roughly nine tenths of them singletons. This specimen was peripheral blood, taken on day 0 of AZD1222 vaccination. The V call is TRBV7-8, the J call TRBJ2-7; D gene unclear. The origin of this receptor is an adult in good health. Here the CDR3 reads CASSLRALKDEQYF. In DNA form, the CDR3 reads TGTGCCAGCAGCCTACGGGCCCTAAAGGACGAGCAGTACTTC.